Shown below are 25 T cell receptor beta chains from a single sample sequenced in a study of blood T cells in healthy people across ages. The use of a sample-barcoded 5' primer and a J-beta primer mix characterized a second PCR of about 7 to 12 cycles. TCRdb used MiXCR to reprocess the 5' RACE reads, holding one entry per CDR3 protein. The sample shows around 1,900,000 distinct CDR3 sequences, about 39% of them seen only once. Sequenced material: blood. These receptors all come from a human donor in good health.

The chain carries TRBV5-4 and TRBJ2-3; 8 bases line up with TRBD2. Germline-derived CDR1 and CDR2 are SGHNT and YYREEE (reference sequence). The CDR3 length is 17 residues. Trimming cost V 0 bases and J 0 bases; bases outside gene matches: 6. The CDR3 reads CASSLGSGGASTDTQYF. The CDR3 region has the DNA TGTGCCAGCAGCTTGGGGTCCGGGGGGGCTAGCACAGATACGCAGTATTTT.

This clonotype occurred a few times. The chain couples TRBV7-8 to TRBJ2-1, with 13 bases lining up with TRBD2. The CDR3 totals 14 residues. With 3 bases clipped from V and 11 bases from J, the junction kept 4 bases outside the gene matches. Germline V lookup: CDR1 SGHVS, CDR2 FQNEAQ. CDR3 sequence reads: CASSFGLAGEQQFF. CDR3 DNA: TGTGCCAGCAGCTTCGGACTAGCGGGGGAGCAGCAGTTCTTC. Using reference TRBV7-8 and TRBJ2-1 for the parts outside the CDR3, the full variable domain is GAGVSQSPRYKVAKRGQDVALRCDPISGHVSLFWYQQALGQGPEFLTYFQNEAQLDKSGLPSDRFFAERPEGSVSTLKIQRTQQEDSAVYLCASSFGLAGEQQFFGPGTRLTVL.

This chain's CDR3 is CARAGQPSSPLHF. CDR3 DNA: TGTGCCAGGGCGGGACAGCCCAGTTCACCCCTCCACTTT. The V call is TRBV2, the J call TRBJ1-6, with 7 bases that match TRBD1. Germline V gene data show CDR1 as SNHLY and CDR2 as FYNNEI. This CDR3 has 13 amino acids. V shed 9 bases and J 9 bases; nucleotides not matched to a gene: 8.

This clonotype has only a few counts. The rearrangement uses TRBV28 and TRBJ1-4, with 10 bases matching TRBD1. CDR3 length equals 15 residues. J gave up 5 bases and V 3 bases, and 3 bases lay outside the gene matches. CDR1 is MDHEN, CDR2 SYDVKM, per germline. CDR3: CASSLRQGANEKLFF. CDR3 DNA sequence: TGTGCCAGCAGTTTGAGACAGGGGGCGAATGAAAAACTGTTTTTT.

About this clonotype itself: A read error may produce the germline difference seen at one junction end. The chain couples TRBV20-1 to TRBJ2-5, with a weak D call TRBD1 (6 bases). This CDR3 is built from 14 residues. CDR1 is DFQATT, CDR2 SNEGSKA, per germline (reference sequence). This CDR3 is CGAAKGEVQETQYF. The DNA for the CDR3 is TGCGGTGCTGCTAAGGGGGAAGTCCAAGAGACCCAGTACTTC.

The V gene is TRBV6-6, the J gene TRBJ1-1, with D maybe TRBD1 (5 bases). There are 14 residues in the CDR3. Germline V gene lookup returns CDR1 MNHNY and CDR2 SVGAGI (reference sequence). The ends were cut back, 6 bases at V and 4 bases at J, with 15 bases in the middle. CDR3 in DNA: TGTGCCAGCAGAAAGGCAGACAGCCTCACTGAAGCTTTCTTT. This encodes CASRKADSLTEAFF.

This clonotype was observed a handful of times. The chain couples TRBV5-1 to TRBJ1-5, with 7 bases aligning to TRBD1. Germline assignment: CDR1 SGHRS and CDR2 YFSETQ. This CDR3 is built from 18 residues. Trimming took 7 bases from V and 4 from J; bases not matched to a gene: 20. This CDR3 reads CASRYLVHYTGANQPQHF. CDR3 sequence (DNA): TGCGCCAGCCGCTACCTAGTACACTACACAGGGGCAAATCAGCCCCAGCATTTT.

This chain joins TRBV7-7 and TRBJ2-5; D not resolved. The germline gives CDR1 SSHAT, CDR2 FNYEAQ (reference sequence). The V and J ends lost 3 bases and 4 bases respectively, with 12 bases between them. This CDR3 comprises 14 residues. CDR3 coding DNA: TGTGCCAGCAGCTTGTATGGGGTTGGAGAGACCCAGTACTTC. It encodes CASSLYGVGETQYF.

The chain uses TRBV27 and TRBJ2-7; D might be TRBD2 (5 bases). The V gene's germline CDR1 is MNHEY and CDR2 SMNVEV (reference sequence). Between the trimmed V and J ends, which lost 3 bases and 6 bases, there was a span of 12 bases. This CDR3 has 13 amino acids. The CDR3 loop is CASSLRVGSEQYF. The CDR3 DNA reads as TGTGCCAGCAGTTTGAGGGTAGGGAGCGAGCAGTACTTC.

This clonotype was detected a few times. The rearrangement links TRBV7-2 to TRBJ2-1; 9 bases line up with TRBD2. Trimming at V came to 1 base and at J to 3 bases, leaving 10 bases not matched to a gene. This CDR3 is built from 18 residues. Germline V lookup: CDR1 SGHTA, CDR2 FQGNSA. The chain's CDR3 is CASSLVFSSGGNYNEQFF. DNA for the CDR3: TGTGCCAGCAGCTTAGTCTTCTCCAGCGGGGGGAACTACAATGAGCAGTTCTTC.

The chain combines TRBV15 with TRBJ2-1; D call uncertain. The CDR3 loop spans 16 amino acids. Germline CDR1 reads LNHNV; CDR2 reads YYDKDF (reference sequence). Deletions cut 2 bases from V and 10 bases from J, with 21 bases between. Here the CDR3 reads CATSRLVGGSSYEQFF. As DNA, the CDR3 is TGTGCCACCAGCAGACTAGTTGGTGGTAGCTCCTACGAGCAGTTCTTC.

On this clonotype itself: A read error may produce the germline difference seen at one junction end. This chain connects TRBV7-2 to TRBJ1-5, with a tentative D call TRBD1 (5 bases). CDR3 length: 17 amino acids. Germline lookup yields CDR1 SGHTA and CDR2 FQGNSA. CDR3 in amino acids: CASSPVGGVYSDQPQHF. CDR3 coding DNA: TGTGCCAGCAGCCCAGTGGGGGGGGTTTATAGCGATCAGCCCCAGCATTTT.

This clonotype has a single count. The chain has TRBV7-2 and TRBJ2-6, with D tentatively TRBD1 (6 bases). Germline V gene lookup returns CDR1 SGHTA and CDR2 FQGNSA. The CDR3 is 16 residues long. Trimming stripped 4 bases from V and 0 bases from J, with 10 bases between. Here the CDR3 reads CASSSGAVSGANVLTF. The DNA for the CDR3 is TGTGCCAGCAGCTCAGGGGCCGTCTCTGGGGCCAACGTCCTGACTTTC.

Only one count was recorded for this clonotype. Written as DNA, the CDR3 is TGTGCCACCAGCCAACCCCTAGCGGCAGGACCCACAGATACGCAGTATTTT. Protein product: CATSQPLAAGPTDTQYF. The rearrangement links TRBV24-1 to TRBJ2-3, with 7 nucleotides matching TRBD2. The V segment lost 7 bases and the J segment 2 bases; nucleotides outside the gene matches: 14. There are 17 residues in the CDR3. The germline CDR1 and CDR2 sequences are KGHDR and SFDVKD.

This clonotype came up a few times. Relative to the germline gene, one junction end is altered; a read error may explain this. The chain has TRBV20-1 and TRBJ2-5, with D maybe TRBD2 (6 bases). CDR1 is DFQATT and CDR2 is SNEGSKA in the germline V gene (reference sequence). The CDR3 length is 13 residues. CDR3 residues: CGARGLHQETQYF. The CDR3 DNA follows: TGCGGTGCTAGGGGACTCCACCAAGAGACCCAGTACTTC.

The chain couples TRBV7-2 to TRBJ2-5; TRBD2 might be the D (7 bases). CDR1 and CDR2 (germline): SGHTA, FQGNSA. CDR3 length equals 14 residues. V was trimmed by 0 bases and J by 11 bases, leaving 16 bases between them. The CDR3 bases are TGTGCCAGCAGCTTAGCAGGGGAGGGGGATGAGCAGTACTTC. This encodes CASSLAGEGDEQYF.

The chain joins TRBV7-8 to TRBJ2-6; the D gene is possibly TRBD1 (6 bases). From germline, CDR1 is SGHVS and CDR2 FQNEAQ. CDR3 length equals 17 residues. V lost 7 bases and J 0 bases, leaving 16 bases between the germline ends. CDR3 DNA: TGTGCCAGCACCAGTCAGGACAGCGTCTCTGGGGCCAACGTCCTGACTTTC. It yields the protein CASTSQDSVSGANVLTF.

The V gene is TRBV3-1, the J gene TRBJ2-4; the D gene is possibly TRBD1 (5 bases). The J call may be in error: the DNA end matches TRBJ2-7 better. Germline V gene lookup returns CDR1 LGHDT and CDR2 YNNKEL (reference sequence). There are 13 residues in the CDR3. CDR3 region: CASSDDRRYEQYF. CDR3 DNA sequence: TGTGCCAGCAGCGATGACAGAAGGTACGAGCAGTACTTC.

This sequence joins TRBV7-2 and TRBJ2-5; D remains ambiguous. Trimming pared 0 bases from V and 5 bases from J, leaving 13 bases between. Germline CDR1 is SGHTA and CDR2 is FQGNSA. The CDR3 extends over 15 amino acids. The CDR3 loop reads CASSLAGRQLETQYF. DNA of the CDR3: TGTGCCAGCAGCTTAGCTGGACGGCAACTGGAGACCCAGTACTTC.

In this sample, this clonotype turned up many times. V and J are TRBV6-6 and TRBJ2-5; D gene ambiguous. CDR1 and CDR2 from the germline V gene are MNHNY and SVGAGI (reference sequence). The CDR3 loop spans 15 amino acids. V lost 0 bases to trimming and J lost 2 bases, with 10 bases between them. The CDR3 sequence is CASSYSNSPQETQYF. The CDR3 DNA reads as TGTGCCAGCAGTTACTCGAACTCTCCACAAGAGACCCAGTACTTC.

The genes are TRBV7-2 and TRBJ2-1; D is perhaps TRBD1 (6 bases). The CDR3 totals 13 residues. The V and J ends lost 5 bases and 10 bases respectively, with 15 bases between them. Germline V gene sequence: CDR1 SGHTA, CDR2 FQGNSA. CDR3 amino acids: CASSLRRQEEQFF. DNA of the CDR3: TGTGCCAGCAGCCTACGCCGACAGGAAGAGCAGTTCTTC.

The DNA for the CDR3 is TGTGCCAGCAGCTTAGGATTAGGGGCTAGCGGGGGGTATACGCAGTATTTT. It specifies CASSLGLGASGGYTQYF. This rearrangement joins TRBV7-2 to TRBJ2-3; 11 bases are a match to TRBD2. V was pared by 1 base and J by 7 bases, with 10 bases of the junction left unmatched. There are 17 residues in the CDR3. CDR1 SGHTA and CDR2 FQGNSA come from the germline V gene.

The sample holds many counts of this clonotype. J is TRBJ2-5 and V is TRBV10-3; possibly TRBD2 for D (6 bases). Looked up from germline, CDR1 is ENHRY and CDR2 is SYGVKD. V was pared by 2 bases and J by 4 bases, with 11 bases between. The CDR3 totals 14 residues. DNA for the CDR3: TGTGCCATCAGTGAGCCGGGCGGGACAGAGACCCAGTACTTC. Amino acid sequence: CAISEPGGTETQYF.

The CDR3 DNA sequence: TGTGCCAGATCGTCGAGGACAGGGGTCTATTTTGGCCAGTTCTTC. This translates into CARSSRTGVYFGQFF. The chain uses TRBV5-8 and TRBJ2-1; TRBD1 matches at 9 bases. CDR3 length equals 15 residues. Unmatched junction bases numbered 19, after V lost 8 bases and J lost 13 bases. Per the germline V gene, CDR1 is SGHTS and CDR2 is YDEGEE.

The table lists this clonotype with many counts. This sequence joins TRBV7-2 and TRBJ1-2, with D maybe TRBD1 (5 bases). Trimming took 8 bases from V and 0 from J, leaving 22 bases between them. The CDR3 loop spans 17 amino acids. Germline CDR1 reads SGHTA; CDR2 reads FQGNSA. In nucleotides, the CDR3 is TGTGCCAGCTCCCAAACTGGCTTTGGGGCGGCTAACTATGGCTACACCTTC. This gives the protein CASSQTGFGAANYGYTF.